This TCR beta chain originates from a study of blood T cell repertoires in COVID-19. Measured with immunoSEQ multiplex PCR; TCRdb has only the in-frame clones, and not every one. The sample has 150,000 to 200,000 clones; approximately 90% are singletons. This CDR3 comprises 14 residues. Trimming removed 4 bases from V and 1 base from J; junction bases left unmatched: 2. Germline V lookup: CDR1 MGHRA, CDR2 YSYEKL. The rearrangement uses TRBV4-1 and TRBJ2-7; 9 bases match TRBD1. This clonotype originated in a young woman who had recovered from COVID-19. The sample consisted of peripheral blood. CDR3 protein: CASSPGTGSYEQYV. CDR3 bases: TGCGCCAGCAGCCCCGGGACAGGGTCCTACGAGCAGTACGTC.